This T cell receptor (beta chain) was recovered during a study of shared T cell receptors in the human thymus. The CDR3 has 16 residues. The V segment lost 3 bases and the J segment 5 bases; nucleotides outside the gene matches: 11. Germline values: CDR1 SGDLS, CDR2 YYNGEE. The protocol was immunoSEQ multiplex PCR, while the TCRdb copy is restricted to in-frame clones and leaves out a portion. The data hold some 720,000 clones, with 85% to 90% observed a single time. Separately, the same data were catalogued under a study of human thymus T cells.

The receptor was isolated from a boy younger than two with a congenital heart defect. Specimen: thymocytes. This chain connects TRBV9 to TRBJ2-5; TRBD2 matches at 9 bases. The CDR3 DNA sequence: TGTGCCAGCAGCGAAGGGGGCGGGAGGGCCCGGGAGACCCAGTACTTC. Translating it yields CASSEGGGRARETQYF.